This TCR beta chain was sequenced for a study of CD8+ T cells in alopecia areata. Turning to the study itself: Treated patients were given 5 to 10 mg oral tofacitinib twice daily. Study-level results: Alopecia totalis/universalis scalp especially showed more expanded CD8+ clones than normal scalp.

For this clone: Its cognate antigen is unknown.

Treatment noted: oral pan-JAK inhibitor, 5-10 mg twice daily. Sorting of PBMCs yielded the CD4+ and CD8+ T cells. The CDR3 totals 14 residues. With 5 bases removed from V and 4 bases from J, the gap between germline ends came to 14 bases. CDR1 SGHTA and CDR2 FQGNSA come from the germline V gene. Following extraction, RNA underwent reverse transcription to cDNA, which served as the sequencing template. TCRdb's table, derived via immunoSEQ multiplex PCR, lists solely in-frame clones and lacks some. In the table there are about 220,000 clones, about three fifths of which are singletons. This TCR was sampled from a human donor with alopecia areata. The chain has TRBV7-2 and TRBJ2-5, with D possibly matching TRBD1 (6 bases). The sequencing here drew on CD4+ T cells sorted from blood, taken at week 4, from a patient treated with tofacitinib. The DNA for the CDR3 is TGTGCCAGCAGCGCCCTAGGGGGTAGAGAGACCCAGTACTTC. Translating gives CASSALGGRETQYF.